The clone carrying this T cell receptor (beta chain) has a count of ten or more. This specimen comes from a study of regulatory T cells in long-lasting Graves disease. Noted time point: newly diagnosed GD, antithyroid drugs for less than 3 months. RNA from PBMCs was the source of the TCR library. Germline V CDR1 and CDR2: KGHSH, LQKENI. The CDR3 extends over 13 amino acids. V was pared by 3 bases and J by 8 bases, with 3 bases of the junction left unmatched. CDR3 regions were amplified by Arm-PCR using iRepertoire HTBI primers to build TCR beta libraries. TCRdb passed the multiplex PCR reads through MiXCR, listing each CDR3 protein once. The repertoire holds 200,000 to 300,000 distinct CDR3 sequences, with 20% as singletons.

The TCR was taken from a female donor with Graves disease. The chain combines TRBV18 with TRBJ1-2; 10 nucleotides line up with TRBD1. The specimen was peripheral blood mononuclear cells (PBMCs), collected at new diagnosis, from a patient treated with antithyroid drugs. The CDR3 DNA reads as TGTGCCAGCTCACCGGGACAGGGGACAGGCTACACCTTC. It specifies CASSPGQGTGYTF.